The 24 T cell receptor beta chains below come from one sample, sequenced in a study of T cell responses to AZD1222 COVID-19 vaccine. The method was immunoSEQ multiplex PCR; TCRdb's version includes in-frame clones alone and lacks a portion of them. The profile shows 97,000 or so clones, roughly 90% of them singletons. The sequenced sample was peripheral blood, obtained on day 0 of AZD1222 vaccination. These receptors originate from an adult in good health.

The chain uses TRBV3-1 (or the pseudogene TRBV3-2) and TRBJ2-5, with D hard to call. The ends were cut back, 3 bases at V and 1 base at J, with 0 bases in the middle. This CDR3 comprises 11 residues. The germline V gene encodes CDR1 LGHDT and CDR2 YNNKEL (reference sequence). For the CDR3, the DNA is TGTGCCAGCAGCCACCAAGAGACCCAGTACTTC. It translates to CASSHQETQYF.

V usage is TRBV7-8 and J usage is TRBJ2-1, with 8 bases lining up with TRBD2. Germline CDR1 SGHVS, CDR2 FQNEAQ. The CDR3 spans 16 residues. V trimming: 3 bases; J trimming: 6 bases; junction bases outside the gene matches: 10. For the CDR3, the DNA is TGTGCCAGCAGCTTTGCCGGGACTAGTGGGAGCAATGAGCAGTTCTTC. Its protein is CASSFAGTSGSNEQFF.

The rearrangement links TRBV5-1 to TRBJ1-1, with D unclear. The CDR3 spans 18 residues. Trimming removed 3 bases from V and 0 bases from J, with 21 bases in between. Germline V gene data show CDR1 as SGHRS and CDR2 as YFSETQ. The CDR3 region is CASSSDPVSTRVNTEAFF. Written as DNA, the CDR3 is TGCGCCAGCAGCTCCGACCCCGTGTCCACCAGAGTGAACACTGAAGCTTTCTTT.

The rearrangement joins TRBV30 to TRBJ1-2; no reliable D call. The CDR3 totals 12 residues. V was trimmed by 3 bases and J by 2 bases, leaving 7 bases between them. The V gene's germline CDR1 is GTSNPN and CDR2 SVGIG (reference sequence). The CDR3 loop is CAWSRGNYGYTF. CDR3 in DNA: TGTGCCTGGAGCCGGGGAAACTATGGCTACACCTTC.

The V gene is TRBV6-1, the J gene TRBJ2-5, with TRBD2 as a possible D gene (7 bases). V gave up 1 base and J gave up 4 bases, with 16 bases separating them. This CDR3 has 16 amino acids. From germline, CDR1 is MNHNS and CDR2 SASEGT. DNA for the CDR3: TGTGCCAGCAGTGAAGTGGGGGGAGGGGGTGGAGAGACCCAGTACTTC. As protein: CASSEVGGGGGETQYF.

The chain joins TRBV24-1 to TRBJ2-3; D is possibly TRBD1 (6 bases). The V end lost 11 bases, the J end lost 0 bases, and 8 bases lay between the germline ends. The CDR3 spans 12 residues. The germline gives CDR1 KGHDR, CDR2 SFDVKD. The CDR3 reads CAIQGSTDTQYF. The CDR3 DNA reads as TGTGCCATTCAGGGGAGCACAGATACGCAGTATTTT.

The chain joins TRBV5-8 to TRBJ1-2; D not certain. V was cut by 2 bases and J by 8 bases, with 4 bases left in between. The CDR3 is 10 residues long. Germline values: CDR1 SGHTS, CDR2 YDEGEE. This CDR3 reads CASSFKGYTF. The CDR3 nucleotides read TGTGCCAGCAGCTTTAAGGGCTACACCTTC.

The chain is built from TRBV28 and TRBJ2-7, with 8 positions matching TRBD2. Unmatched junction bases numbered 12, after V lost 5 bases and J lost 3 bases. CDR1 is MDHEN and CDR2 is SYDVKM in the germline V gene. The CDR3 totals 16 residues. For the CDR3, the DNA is TGTGCCAGCAGTCCGGGGGGGACTAGTGGGCTCTACGAGCAGTACTTC. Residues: CASSPGGTSGLYEQYF.

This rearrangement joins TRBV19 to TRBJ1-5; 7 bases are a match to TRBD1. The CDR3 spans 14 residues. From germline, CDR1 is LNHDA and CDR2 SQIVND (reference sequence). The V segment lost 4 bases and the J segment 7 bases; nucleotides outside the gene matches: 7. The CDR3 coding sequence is TGTGCCAGTAGTACCCAGACAGGGAGACAGCCCCAGCATTTT. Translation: CASSTQTGRQPQHF.

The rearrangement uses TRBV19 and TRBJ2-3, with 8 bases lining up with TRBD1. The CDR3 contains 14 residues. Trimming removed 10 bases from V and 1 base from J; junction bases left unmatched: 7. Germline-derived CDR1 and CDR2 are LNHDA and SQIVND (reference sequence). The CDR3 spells CATRQGLGTDTQYF. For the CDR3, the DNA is TGTGCCACCCGACAGGGGCTAGGCACAGATACGCAGTATTTT.

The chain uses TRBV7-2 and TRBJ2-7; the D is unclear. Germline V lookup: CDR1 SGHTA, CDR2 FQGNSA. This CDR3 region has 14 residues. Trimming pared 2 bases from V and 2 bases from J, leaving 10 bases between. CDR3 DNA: TGTGCCAGCAGCTTATTTTCTGAAACCTACGAGCAGTACTTC. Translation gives CASSLFSETYEQYF.

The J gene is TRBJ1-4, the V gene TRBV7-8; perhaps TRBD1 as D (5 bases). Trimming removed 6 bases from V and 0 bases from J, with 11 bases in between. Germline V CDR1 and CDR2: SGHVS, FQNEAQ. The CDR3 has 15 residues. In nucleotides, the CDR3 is TGTGCCAGCAGAGATGGACAAGCAACTAATGAAAAACTGTTTTTT. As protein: CASRDGQATNEKLFF.

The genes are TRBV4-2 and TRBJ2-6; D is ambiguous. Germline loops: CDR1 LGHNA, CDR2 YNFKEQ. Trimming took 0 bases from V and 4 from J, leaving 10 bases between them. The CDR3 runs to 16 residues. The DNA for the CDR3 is TGTGCCAGCAGCCAAGATAGTGGAACCGGGGCCAACGTCCTGACTTTC. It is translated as CASSQDSGTGANVLTF.

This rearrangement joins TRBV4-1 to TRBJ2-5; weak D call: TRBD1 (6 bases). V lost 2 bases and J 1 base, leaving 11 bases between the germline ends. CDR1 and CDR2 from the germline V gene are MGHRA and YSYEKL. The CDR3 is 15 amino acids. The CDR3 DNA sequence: TGCGCCAGCAGCCAACAGGACAGTACCCAAGAGACCCAGTACTTC. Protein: CASSQQDSTQETQYF.

The CDR3 sequence is CASSQEGRGYMNTEAFF. The CDR3, as DNA: TGCGCCAGCAGCCAAGAGGGCAGGGGGTATATGAACACTGAAGCTTTCTTT. The V call is TRBV4-3, the J call TRBJ1-1, with TRBD1 matching 7 bases. V trimming: 0 bases; J trimming: 0 bases; junction bases outside the gene matches: 7. The CDR3 totals 17 residues. Germline-derived CDR1 and CDR2 are LGHNA and YSLEER.

CDR3 protein: CASSRRLRSRQDGQPQHF. For the CDR3, the DNA is TGTGCCAGTAGTAGGAGATTAAGGTCCCGGCAAGACGGTCAGCCCCAGCATTTT. This chain joins TRBV19 and TRBJ1-5; D gene ambiguous. The CDR3 extends over 18 amino acids. Trimming left V 4 bases short and J 6 bases short, with 25 bases between. CDR1 is LNHDA, CDR2 SQIVND, per germline (reference sequence).

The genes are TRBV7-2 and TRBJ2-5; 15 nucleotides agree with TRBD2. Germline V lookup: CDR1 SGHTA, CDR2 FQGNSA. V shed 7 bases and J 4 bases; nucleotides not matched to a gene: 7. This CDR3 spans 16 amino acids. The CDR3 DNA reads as TGTGCCAGCACGGGACTAGCGGGAGGAGGGGGAGAGACCCAGTACTTC. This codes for CASTGLAGGGGETQYF.

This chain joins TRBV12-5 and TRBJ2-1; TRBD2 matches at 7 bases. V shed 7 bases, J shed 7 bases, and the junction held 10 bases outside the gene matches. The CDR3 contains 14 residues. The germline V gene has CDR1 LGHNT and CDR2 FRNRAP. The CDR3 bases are TGTGCTAGTGCCTCGTCGGGAGGTATGAATGAGCAGTTCTTC. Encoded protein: CASASSGGMNEQFF.

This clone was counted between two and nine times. The CDR3 DNA reads TGCGCCAGCAGCGTAGGCAGGGGCGGGGAGACCCAGTACTTC. Its translation: CASSVGRGGETQYF. The chain joins TRBV5-1 to TRBJ2-5, with D maybe TRBD1 (6 bases). V lost 4 bases and J lost 5, with 15 bases in between. The CDR3 has 14 amino acids. Germline lookup yields CDR1 SGHRS and CDR2 YFSETQ.

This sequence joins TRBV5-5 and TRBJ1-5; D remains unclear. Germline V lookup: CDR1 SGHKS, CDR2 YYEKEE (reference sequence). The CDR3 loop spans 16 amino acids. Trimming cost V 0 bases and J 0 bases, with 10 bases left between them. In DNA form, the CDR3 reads TGTGCCAGCAGCTTGGACGTGGCAGTTAGCAATCAGCCCCAGCATTTT. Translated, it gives CASSLDVAVSNQPQHF.

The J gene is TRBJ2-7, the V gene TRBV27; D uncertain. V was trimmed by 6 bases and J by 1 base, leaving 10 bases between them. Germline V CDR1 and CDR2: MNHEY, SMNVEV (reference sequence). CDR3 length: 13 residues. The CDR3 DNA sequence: TGTGCCAGCAGCCCAACCGGGTCCTACGAGCAGTACTTC. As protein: CASSPTGSYEQYF.

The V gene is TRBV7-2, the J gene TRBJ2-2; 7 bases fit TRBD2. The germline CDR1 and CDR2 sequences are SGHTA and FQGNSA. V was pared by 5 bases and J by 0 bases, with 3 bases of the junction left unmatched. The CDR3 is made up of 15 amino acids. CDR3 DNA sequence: TGTGCCAGCAGCCCCGGACTAGCGAACACCGGGGAGCTGTTTTTT. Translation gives CASSPGLANTGELFF.

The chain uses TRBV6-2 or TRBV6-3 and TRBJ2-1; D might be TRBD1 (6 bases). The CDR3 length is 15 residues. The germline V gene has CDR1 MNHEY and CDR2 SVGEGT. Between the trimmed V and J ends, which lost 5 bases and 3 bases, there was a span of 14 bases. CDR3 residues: CASSLAGVHYNEQFF. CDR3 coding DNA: TGTGCCAGCAGTCTAGCAGGGGTTCACTACAATGAGCAGTTCTTC.

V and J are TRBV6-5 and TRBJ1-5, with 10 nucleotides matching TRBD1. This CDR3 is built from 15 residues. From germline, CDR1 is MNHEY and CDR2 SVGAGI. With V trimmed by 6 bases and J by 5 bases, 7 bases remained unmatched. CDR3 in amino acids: CASRGTGDFHQPQHF. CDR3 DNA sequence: TGTGCCAGCAGGGGGACAGGGGATTTTCATCAGCCCCAGCATTTT.